Shown below are 31 T cell receptor beta chains from a single sample sequenced in a study of PD-L1 blockade in urothelial cancer. Sample time point: peripheral blood 6 weeks after treatment start. The repertoire was sequenced with immunoSEQ multiplex PCR; TCRdb's copy has only in-frame clones and lacks some. The sample has more than 95,000 clones, around 89% seen once. The sample consisted of PBMCs, taken around atezolizumab (anti-PD-L1) treatment. The receptors here all came from a man in his 60s with urothelial cancer.

The V and J genes are TRBV7-9 and TRBJ2-3; tentatively, D is TRBD2 (6 bases). V lost 5 bases to trimming and J lost 2 bases, with 11 bases between them. This CDR3 is built from 14 residues. Germline V gene lookup returns CDR1 SEHNR and CDR2 FQNEAQ (reference sequence). Here the CDR3 DNA reads TGTGCCAGCAGCCGGGAGTCGTACACAGATACGCAGTATTTT. This gives the protein CASSRESYTDTQYF.

This clone appeared a single time. The V call is TRBV5-1, the J call TRBJ1-3, with D possibly being TRBD1 (6 bases). V lost 0 bases and J lost 2, with 12 bases in between. CDR1 and CDR2 from the germline V gene are SGHRS and YFSETQ. CDR3 size: 16 residues. DNA of the CDR3: TGCGCCAGCAGCTTGGCCGGGGGGCACCCTGGAAACACCATATATTTT. This sequence encodes CASSLAGGHPGNTIYF.

This sequence joins TRBV5-4 and TRBJ2-3, with D uncertain. V gave up 7 bases and J gave up 1 base, with 7 bases separating them. CDR3 length: 12 residues. The V gene's germline CDR1 is SGHNT and CDR2 YYREEE (reference sequence). DNA for the CDR3: TGTGCCAGCGGCTCAGGCACAGATACGCAGTATTTT. It is translated as CASGSGTDTQYF.

The rearrangement uses TRBV4-2 and TRBJ1-5; a weak D match, TRBD1 (6 bases). Trimming shortened V by 1 base and J by 0 bases, and 10 bases separated the two germline ends. This CDR3 is 16 amino acids long. Germline-derived CDR1 and CDR2 are LGHNA and YNFKEQ. CDR3 sequence: CASSQAAGDSNQPQHF. As DNA, the CDR3 is TGTGCCAGCAGCCAAGCGGCAGGGGATAGCAATCAGCCCCAGCATTTT.

The chain uses TRBV6-5 and TRBJ2-6; TRBD2 agrees at 7 bases. The CDR3 sequence is 15 residues long. The ends lost 6 bases at V and 0 bases at J; junction bases unmatched: 2. Looked up from germline, CDR1 is MNHEY and CDR2 is SVGAGI. CDR3 amino acids: CASRREGSGANVLTF. In nucleotides, the CDR3 is TGTGCCAGCAGAAGGGAGGGCTCTGGGGCCAACGTCCTGACTTTC.

This chain links TRBV28 with TRBJ2-5, with D maybe TRBD2 (6 bases). This CDR3 is 13 amino acids long. Germline lookup yields CDR1 MDHEN and CDR2 SYDVKM. Trimming took off 8 bases at V and 5 bases at J, with 15 bases between the two ends. CDR3 nucleotides: TGTGCCAGCTCAGCCGGGAGAGAGGAGACCCAGTACTTC. This codes for CASSAGREETQYF.

V gene TRBV11-2 combines with J gene TRBJ1-3; D is uncertain. The CDR3 is 16 residues long. Germline CDR1 is SGHAT and CDR2 is FQNNGV. Trimming shortened V by 5 bases and J by 0 bases, and 14 bases separated the two germline ends. This CDR3 reads CASSPSWASSGNTIYF. The CDR3 nucleotides are TGTGCCAGCAGCCCCTCCTGGGCGAGCTCTGGAAACACCATATATTTT. The full variable domain, its missing parts supplied by reference TRBV11-2 and TRBJ1-3, is EAGVAQSPRYKIIEKRQSVAFWCNPISGHATLYWYQQILGQGPKLLIQFQNNGVVDDSQLPKDRFSAERLKGVDSTLKIQPAKLEDSAVYLCASSPSWASSGNTIYFGEGSWLTVV.

This sequence joins TRBV28 and TRBJ1-2, with unresolved D. In germline, CDR1 is MDHEN, CDR2 SYDVKM. The CDR3 has 14 residues. The V end was cut by 4 bases, the J end by 1 base, with 10 bases between. The CDR3 sequence: CASSSGPINYGYTF. The CDR3 bases are TGTGCCAGCAGTTCCGGTCCTATTAACTATGGCTACACCTTC.

The gene calls are TRBV28 and TRBJ2-1; 8 bases line up with TRBD2. CDR3 length: 13 residues. Looked up from germline, CDR1 is MDHEN and CDR2 is SYDVKM. In nucleotides, the CDR3 is TGTGCATCGGGAGGGAGCTCCTACAATGAGCAGTTCTTC. It is translated as CASGGSSYNEQFF.

The gene calls are TRBV30 and TRBJ2-7; D remains unclear. Germline CDR1 reads GTSNPN; CDR2 reads SVGIG (reference sequence). V lost 1 base to trimming and J lost 4 bases, with 5 bases between them. The CDR3 extends over 11 amino acids. Written as DNA, the CDR3 is TGTGCCTGGAGTGCGACTTACGAGCAGTACTTC. It yields the protein CAWSATYEQYF.

V usage is TRBV5-5 and J usage is TRBJ1-1; the match to TRBD1 covers 9 bases. CDR3 length: 17 residues. After removal of 3 bases from V and 4 bases from J, the junction contained 13 bases not matched to a gene. Germline values: CDR1 SGHKS, CDR2 YYEKEE (reference sequence). The CDR3 loop reads CASSSVPGQGFSTEAFF. As DNA, the CDR3 is TGTGCCAGCAGCTCCGTCCCGGGACAGGGTTTCTCCACTGAAGCTTTCTTT.

This chain joins TRBV4-3 and TRBJ1-2, with 12 positions matching TRBD1. Germline V gene data show CDR1 as LGHNA and CDR2 as YSLEER. The CDR3 loop spans 18 amino acids. Trimming cost V 0 bases and J 4 bases; bases outside gene matches: 9. The CDR3 region is CASSQEEGQGASPYGYTF. CDR3 DNA sequence: TGCGCCAGCAGCCAAGAAGAGGGACAGGGGGCCTCCCCCTATGGCTACACCTTC.

CDR3 nucleotide sequence: TGTGCCAGCAGCTTCGGAACAGGGTCCTATGGCTACACCTTC. This sequence encodes CASSFGTGSYGYTF. This chain uses TRBV11-2 with TRBJ1-2, with D possibly TRBD1 on 6 matching bases. Trimming shortened V by 3 bases and J by 4 bases, and 12 bases separated the two germline ends. Germline-derived CDR1 and CDR2 are SGHAT and FQNNGV. This CDR3 has 14 residues.

The chain links TRBV5-4 to TRBJ2-3, with D hard to call. The CDR3 sequence is 11 residues long. Germline V gives CDR1 SGHNT, CDR2 YYREEE (reference sequence). V lost 2 bases to trimming and J lost 6 bases, with 4 bases between them. The CDR3 DNA follows: TGTGCCAGCAGCTTCGCGGATACGCAGTATTTT. Amino acids: CASSFADTQYF.

The chain carries TRBV2 and TRBJ1-1; 8 bases map to TRBD1. The V and J ends lost 6 bases and 5 bases, in that order; junction bases with no gene match: 11. Germline-derived CDR1 and CDR2 are SNHLY and FYNNEI. This CDR3 contains 15 residues. CDR3 bases: TGTGCCAGCAGGGACGCTTACAGGGGGTATACTGAAGCTTTCTTT. This encodes CASRDAYRGYTEAFF.

The J gene is TRBJ1-1, the V gene TRBV30; D is ambiguous. Germline CDR1 GTSNPN, CDR2 SVGIG (reference sequence). The length of the CDR3 is 13 residues. V lost 3 bases to trimming and J lost 0 bases, with 8 bases between them. The CDR3 sequence: CAWRPVLNTEAFF. The CDR3 coding sequence is TGTGCCTGGAGACCAGTGTTGAACACTGAAGCTTTCTTT.

CDR3 amino acids: CASSSPTRGSNQPQHF. The CDR3 bases are TGTGCCAGCAGTTCTCCGACCCGAGGGAGCAATCAGCCCCAGCATTTT. The V and J genes are TRBV28 and TRBJ1-5; D unclear. The germline V gene encodes CDR1 MDHEN and CDR2 SYDVKM. V gave up 4 bases and J gave up 1 base, with 14 bases separating them. This CDR3 comprises 16 residues.

This rearrangement joins TRBV11-3 to TRBJ1-2; tentatively, D is TRBD1 (6 bases). The CDR3 has 15 residues. The germline V and J ends were trimmed by 5 bases and 4 bases, with 17 bases remaining between them. Germline CDR1 SGHNT, CDR2 YENEEA. Written as DNA, the CDR3 is TGTGCCAGCAGCCCCCGATCCACAGGGACCTATGGCTACACCTTC. Protein: CASSPRSTGTYGYTF.

This sequence joins TRBV29-1 and TRBJ1-1; 7 bases fit TRBD1. Trimming removed 4 bases from V and 3 bases from J; junction bases left unmatched: 8. This CDR3 is built from 14 residues. The germline CDR1 and CDR2 sequences are SQVTM and ANQGSEA. In nucleotides, the CDR3 is TGCAGCGTTGTAGGAACAGGGGTTTACACTGAAGCTTTCTTT. Protein sequence: CSVVGTGVYTEAFF.

The genes are TRBV19 and TRBJ1-5; 9 nucleotides agree with TRBD1. V lost 5 bases, J lost 0 bases, and 5 bases stayed unmatched. CDR3 length equals 16 residues. The V gene's germline CDR1 is LNHDA and CDR2 SQIVND (reference sequence). CDR3 DNA sequence: TGTGCCAGTAGTTCGGACAGGGGATATAGCAATCAGCCCCAGCATTTT. The encoded protein is CASSSDRGYSNQPQHF. The entire variable domain, with the rest obtained from reference TRBV19 and TRBJ1-5, is as follows: DGGITQSPKYLFRKEGQNVTLSCEQNLNHDAMYWYRQDPGQGLRLIYYSQIVNDFQKGDIAEGYSVSREKKESFPLTVTSAQKNPTAFYLCASSSDRGYSNQPQHFGDGTRLSIL.

The chain employs TRBV5-4 and TRBJ2-1, with 8 bases identical to TRBD2. Trimming at V came to 4 bases and at J to 3 bases, leaving 6 bases not matched to a gene. Per the germline V gene, CDR1 is SGHNT and CDR2 is YYREEE (reference sequence). CDR3 length equals 15 residues. This chain's CDR3 is CASSPTGTSYNEQFF. In nucleotides, the CDR3 is TGTGCCAGCAGCCCTACCGGGACTAGCTACAATGAGCAGTTCTTC.

This rearrangement joins TRBV10-1 to TRBJ2-1; D possibly corresponds to TRBD2 (6 bases). The CDR3 sequence is 15 residues long. CDR1 and CDR2 (germline): WNHNN, SYGVQD (reference sequence). Trimming stripped 3 bases from V and 1 base from J, with 10 bases between. The CDR3 region is CASSELADSYNEQFF. The CDR3 coding sequence is TGCGCCAGCAGTGAATTAGCGGATTCCTACAATGAGCAGTTCTTC.

The DNA of the CDR3 is TGCGCCAGCAGCCATCCGACAGGGGGACTCTATGGCTACACCTTC. This encodes CASSHPTGGLYGYTF. This chain joins TRBV4-1 and TRBJ1-2, with 9 nucleotides matching TRBD1. From germline, CDR1 is MGHRA and CDR2 YSYEKL. CDR3 length: 15 residues. With V trimmed by 3 bases and J by 4 bases, 6 bases remained unmatched.

The genes are TRBV7-9 and TRBJ2-1, with 9 bases matching TRBD2. The CDR3 contains 15 residues. With 0 bases clipped from V and 9 bases from J, the junction kept 6 bases outside the gene matches. Looked up from germline, CDR1 is SEHNR and CDR2 is FQNEAQ (reference sequence). The CDR3 DNA reads as TGTGCCAGCAGCTTAGCGGCGGGGGGGCCTAGTGAGCAGTTCTTC. Translating it yields CASSLAAGGPSEQFF. Together with reference TRBV7-9 and TRBJ2-1, the CDR3 gives the full variable domain: DTGVSQNPRHKITKRGQNVTFRCDPISEHNRLYWYRQTLGQGPEFLTYFQNEAQLEKSRLLSDRFSAERPKGSFSTLEIQRTEQGDSAMYLCASSLAAGGPSEQFFGPGTRLTVL.

This chain connects TRBV6-5 to TRBJ2-7, with D tentatively TRBD2 (7 bases). This CDR3 is 12 amino acids long. Germline assignment: CDR1 MNHEY and CDR2 SVGAGI. The CDR3: CATRGTTYEQYF. The CDR3 DNA reads as TGTGCGACGAGGGGGACTACCTACGAGCAGTACTTC.

This clone was seen once. The chain has TRBV2 and TRBJ2-2; D possibly corresponds to TRBD2 (5 bases). This CDR3 comprises 14 residues. In germline, CDR1 is SNHLY, CDR2 FYNNEI. Trimming shortened V by 4 bases and J by 4 bases, and 10 bases separated the two germline ends. CDR3: CASSVDFRTGELFF. CDR3 bases: TGTGCCAGCAGTGTGGACTTTCGCACCGGGGAGCTGTTTTTT.

The V call is TRBV4-1, the J call TRBJ1-3; tentatively, D is TRBD1 (5 bases). CDR1 MGHRA and CDR2 YSYEKL come from the germline V gene. Trimming removed 1 base at V and 2 bases at J, with 12 bases between. The CDR3 runs 16 residues. This CDR3 reads CASSQGTSWAGNTIYF. Written as DNA, the CDR3 is TGCGCCAGCAGCCAAGGGACATCCTGGGCTGGAAACACCATATATTTT.

J is TRBJ2-1 and V is TRBV21-1; the table's D gene call, TRBD1, was not cross checked with the DNA. TRBV21-1 is a pseudogene segment. The CDR3 covers 17 residues. The CDR3 DNA reads TGTGCCAGCAGCAAAGGACACAAAAACAGCTCCTACAATGAGCAGTTCTTC. Translation: CASSKGHKNSSYNEQFF.

The count of this clone is one. This chain links TRBV2 with TRBJ2-7; 7 bases map to TRBD1. Trimming took 2 bases from V and 6 from J; bases not matched to a gene: 10. The CDR3 spans 15 residues. CDR1 is SNHLY and CDR2 is FYNNEI in the germline V gene. The CDR3 DNA is TGTGCCAGCAGTGAATCCGGGACAGTGAACCCCGAGCAGTACTTC. Translating gives CASSESGTVNPEQYF.

This clone was observed many times. The rearrangement joins TRBV28 to TRBJ2-7, with D possibly matching TRBD1 (6 bases). V gave up 5 bases and J gave up 4 bases, with 15 bases separating them. The CDR3 length is 14 residues. Germline V gives CDR1 MDHEN, CDR2 SYDVKM. The CDR3 loop reads CASSPTVQGYEQYF. As DNA, the CDR3 is TGTGCCAGCAGTCCTACCGTACAGGGTTACGAGCAGTACTTC.

V usage is TRBV4-3 and J usage is TRBJ1-6; no clear D. This CDR3 spans 15 amino acids. Germline lookup yields CDR1 LGHNA and CDR2 YSLEER. The ends were cut back, 2 bases at V and 3 bases at J, with 8 bases in the middle. CDR3 residues: CASSQSRDYNSPLHF. CDR3 sequence (DNA): TGCGCCAGCAGCCAAAGCCGGGACTATAATTCACCCCTCCACTTT.